The text below deals with one T cell receptor (beta chain). The antigen is undetermined. V lost 3 bases, J lost 5 bases, and 4 bases stayed unmatched. The germline CDR1 and CDR2 sequences are SEHNR and FQNEAQ (reference sequence). There are 14 residues in the CDR3. TCRdb called the 5' RACE reads again in MiXCR, with one record for every CDR3 protein. The data contain under 200,000 distinct CDR3 sequences, 9.8% of them singletons. The entry originates in a study of CD8 T cells in ankylosing spondylitis. Findings of the study overall: Prior work had noted some motif variants in reactive arthritis blood and synovial fluid.

The chain employs TRBV7-9 and TRBJ1-1; 9 positions agree with TRBD1. This clonotype originated in a female donor with ankylosing spondylitis or in good health (not recorded which). The source material was blood, either unsorted or a sorted T cell fraction (not recorded which). Here the CDR3 DNA reads TGTGCCAGCAGCTTTGGACAGGGGCGAACTGAAGCTTTCTTT. Translated: CASSFGQGRTEAFF.